This TCR beta chain was retrieved from a study of blood T cell repertoires in COVID-19. Study background: Sites in the United States, Italy and Spain provided acute and convalescent COVID-19 samples.

The CDR3 has 14 residues. Germline CDR1 SNHLY, CDR2 FYNNEI. V dropped 6 bases and J dropped 6 bases, with 17 bases sitting between them. Methods used by the authors: Estimation of nucleated cell counts was performed using reference gene primer amplification. The table came from immunoSEQ multiplex PCR; TCRdb's copy has only in-frame clones and leaves some out. The D gene and trimming were derived from the DNA, and the V and J assignments and clone size from that table. This sample has 140,000 to 150,000 clones, with roughly 84% found just once. The source of this sequence is a human donor in a cohort sampled during active COVID-19. The specimen sequenced was peripheral blood. This chain links TRBV2 with TRBJ1-1; D call uncertain. CDR3 DNA: TGTGCCAGCAGAACCGGGAGTCCGTTGTCTGAAGCTTTCTTT. Residues: CASRTGSPLSEAFF.